This T cell receptor beta chain was obtained from a study of blood T cells in healthy people across ages. Findings and caveats of the study: Among long-lived donors, naive CD4+ cells were more numerous and diversity higher than in aged donors. As naive T cell percentage varied, TCR beta diversity correlated strongly with it.

Together with a sample-barcoded 5' primer, a J-beta primer mix was included in a second PCR lasting about 7 to 12 cycles. TCRdb reprocessed the 5' RACE reads with MiXCR, giving one entry per CDR3 protein. Found here are about 930,000 distinct CDR3 sequences, about 28% of them singletons; the top ten hold 10%. The CDR3 covers 15 residues. CDR1 is SEHNR and CDR2 is FQNEAQ in the germline V gene (reference sequence). Trimming cost V 3 bases and J 0 bases, with 9 bases left between them. This clonotype has just a few counts. As yet, its antigen is unknown. These data were likewise used in another study, on T cells of mothers and their children. This second study notes: More than five children and their three healthy Caucasian mothers were the donors.

The source of this sequence is a woman between 40 and 55 years old in good health. The specimen sequenced was blood. V and J are TRBV7-9 and TRBJ1-3; D gene uncertain. DNA of the CDR3: TGTGCCAGCAGCTTGGTGGGTTACTCTGGAAACACCATATATTTT. Its translation: CASSLVGYSGNTIYF.